These 18 T cell receptor beta chains were sequenced from one sample in a study of molecular identifiers for immune sequencing clone quantification. Each CDR3 protein is one row after TCRdb ran MiXCR on the PCR reads. Of about 630,000 distinct CDR3 sequences listed, about 25% are singletons. The sequenced sample consisted of naive CD8+ T cells from blood, with Jurkat cell RNA spiked in. The sample's subset: FACS-sorted CD8+CD4-CCR7+CD45RA+ naive T cells. The source is a human donor in good health. Some libraries in this study had Jurkat cell RNA spiked in.

The chain uses TRBV11-2 and TRBJ2-7; the D gene is possibly TRBD1 (5 bases). CDR3 length: 15 amino acids. CDR1 is SGHAT, CDR2 FQNNGV, per germline. V was clipped by 5 bases and J by 1 base, with 15 bases between them. CDR3 amino acids: CASSPPTVQSYEQYF. Written as DNA, the CDR3 is TGTGCCAGCAGCCCGCCGACAGTCCAATCCTACGAGCAGTACTTC.

About this clonotype itself: Since a much larger clone is just one base distant, this may be a read error. V usage is TRBV5-4 and J usage is TRBJ2-1, with a possible D match to TRBD1 (5 bases). The CDR3 loop spans 15 amino acids. The germline gives CDR1 SGHNT, CDR2 YYREEE (reference sequence). The CDR3 region is CASSLGSAGNEMVRF. CDR3 sequence (DNA): TGTGCCAGCAGCTTGGGGTCGGCAGGGAACGAGATGGTAAGGTTC.

The chain uses TRBV19 and TRBJ2-1; TRBD2 matches at 9 bases. Unmatched junction bases numbered 10, after V lost 8 bases and J lost 5 bases. This CDR3 has 15 residues. CDR1 is LNHDA, CDR2 SQIVND, per germline (reference sequence). The CDR3 DNA sequence: TGTGCCAGTCGTAAAGCTAGCGGGATGAACAATGAGCAGTTCTTC. It is translated as CASRKASGMNNEQFF. Using reference TRBV19 and TRBJ2-1 for the parts outside the CDR3, the full variable domain is DGGITQSPKYLFRKEGQNVTLSCEQNLNHDAMYWYRQDPGQGLRLIYYSQIVNDFQKGDIAEGYSVSREKKESFPLTVTSAQKNPTAFYLCASRKASGMNNEQFFGPGTRLTVL.

The sample holds a few counts of this clonotype. J is TRBJ2-2 and V is TRBV9; 8 positions agree with TRBD2. With 0 bases clipped from V and 1 base from J, the junction kept 5 bases outside the gene matches. The germline CDR1 and CDR2 sequences are SGDLS and YYNGEE. CDR3 length equals 17 residues. CDR3: CASSVVGGGLNTGELFF. The CDR3 DNA follows: TGTGCCAGCAGCGTAGTTGGCGGGGGGTTGAACACCGGGGAGCTGTTTTTT. Drawing the rest from reference TRBV9 and TRBJ2-2, the complete variable domain is DSGVTQTPKHLITATGQRVTLRCSPRSGDLSVYWYQQSLDQGLQFLIQYYNGEERAKGNILERFSAQQFPDLHSELNLSSLELGDSALYFCASSVVGGGLNTGELFFGEGSRLTVL.

A note on this clonotype: A read error may be the cause here, since a much bigger clone is one base away. This rearrangement joins TRBV28 to TRBJ2-5; D remains ambiguous. Trimming removed 1 base at V and 4 bases at J, with 10 bases between. The CDR3 covers 14 residues. Germline CDR1 is MDHEN and CDR2 is SYDVKM. CDR3 sequence (DNA): TGTGCCAGCAGTTTATTAGACGGTCGAGAGACCCAGTACTTC. Amino acids: CASSLLDGRETQYF.

This clonotype has a count of ten or more. J is TRBJ2-3 and V is TRBV6-5, with D uncertain. The CDR3 contains 15 residues. The germline V and J ends were trimmed by 0 bases and 2 bases, with 9 bases remaining between them. Per germline, CDR1 MNHEY and CDR2 SVGAGI. CDR3 protein: CASSYSAYPTDTQYF. The DNA of the CDR3 is TGTGCCAGCAGTTACTCGGCCTACCCCACAGATACGCAGTATTTT.

Concerning this clonotype: Germline and junction disagree at one end, which may indicate a read error. This chain uses TRBV9 with TRBJ2-2; D is ambiguous. Germline CDR1 SGDLS, CDR2 YYNGEE. The CDR3 is 15 residues long. The DNA of the CDR3 is TGTGCCGGCAGCCCTACGTCGGCCGACACCGGGGAGCTGTTTTTT. It is translated as CAGSPTSADTGELFF.

Note on this clonotype: One base away lies a much larger clone, so this may be a sequencing read error. The CDR3 sequence: CASSVDQGSNPPQHF. The CDR3 coding sequence is TGTGCCAGCAGCGTCGATCAGGGGAGCAATCCGCCCCAGCATTTT. This sequence joins TRBV7-2 and TRBJ1-5; maybe TRBD1 (6 bases). Germline CDR1 reads SGHTA; CDR2 reads FQGNSA. There are 15 residues in the CDR3.

The V gene is TRBV27, the J gene TRBJ2-7; D might be TRBD1 or TRBD2, each matching 5 bases. In germline, CDR1 is MNHEY, CDR2 SMNVEV (reference sequence). The V end lost 6 bases, the J end lost 3 bases, and 15 bases lay between the germline ends. The CDR3 has 14 residues. CDR3 DNA: TGTGCCAGCAGCCTGGGACCTGTCCACTACGAGCAGTACTTC. Translating it yields CASSLGPVHYEQYF.

This clonotype was found a few times. The CDR3 coding sequence is TGTGCCAGCAGTACCCCGACAGTTTCCTACGAGCAGTACTTC. The encoded protein is CASSTPTVSYEQYF. V gene TRBV28 combines with J gene TRBJ2-7, with a weak D call TRBD1 (5 bases). V lost 5 bases to trimming and J lost 1 base, with 12 bases between them. The CDR3 contains 14 residues. The germline V gene has CDR1 MDHEN and CDR2 SYDVKM.

This sequence joins TRBV18 and TRBJ2-5; possible D gene TRBD2, 5 bases. The CDR3 has 15 residues. Germline V gene sequence: CDR1 KGHSH, CDR2 LQKENI. Trimming took 2 bases from V and 4 from J, leaving 14 bases between them. This chain's CDR3 is CASSPVGETRETQYF. CDR3 coding DNA: TGTGCCAGCTCACCAGTCGGGGAGACCCGAGAGACCCAGTACTTC. The whole variable domain, remainder taken from reference TRBV18 and TRBJ2-5, is NAGVMQNPRHLVRRRGQEARLRCSPMKGHSHVYWYRQLPEEGLKFMVYLQKENIIDESGMPKERFSAEFPKEGPSILRIQQVVRGDSAAYFCASSPVGETRETQYFGPGTRLLVL.

This clonotype has just a few counts. V gene TRBV27 combines with J gene TRBJ2-5; 7 nucleotides line up with TRBD2. The ends lost 1 base at V and 1 base at J; junction bases unmatched: 3. In germline, CDR1 is MNHEY, CDR2 SMNVEV (reference sequence). This CDR3 contains 15 residues. CDR3 amino acids: CASSLWGGGQETQYF. CDR3 in DNA: TGTGCCAGCAGTTTATGGGGGGGGGGCCAAGAGACCCAGTACTTC.

This clonotype was observed at least ten times. The rearrangement joins TRBV29-1 to TRBJ2-4; TRBD2 might be the D (6 bases). Germline CDR1 and CDR2: SQVTM and ANQGSEA. Trimming removed 4 bases from V and 5 bases from J, with 12 bases in between. The CDR3 spans 13 residues. The CDR3 DNA is TGCAGCGTTGTGGCTAGGAGGGAAAACATTCAGTACTTC. It translates to CSVVARRENIQYF.

V usage is TRBV5-8 and J usage is TRBJ1-2, with 8 bases fitting TRBD1. Germline CDR1 and CDR2: SGHTS and YDEGEE. The CDR3 has 16 amino acids. The J segment lost 0 bases and the V segment lost 2 bases, leaving 6 bases of the junction unmatched. CDR3 sequence (DNA): TGTGCCAGCAGCTTCAGACAGGGGATGGCTAACTATGGCTACACCTTC. The encoded protein is CASSFRQGMANYGYTF.

This clonotype appeared many times. The J gene is TRBJ2-7, the V gene TRBV29-1, with D possibly matching TRBD1 (6 bases). The V and J ends lost 8 bases and 6 bases respectively, with 17 bases between them. There are 12 residues in the CDR3. Looked up from germline, CDR1 is SQVTM and CDR2 is ANQGSEA. The CDR3 sequence: CSTLAGEGEQYF. The CDR3 nucleotides are TGCAGCACTTTGGCAGGGGAAGGCGAGCAGTACTTC.

CDR3 bases: TGCGCCAGCGGCCTCGGACTAGCGGGCCACCGGGATACGCAGTATTTT. Amino acid sequence: CASGLGLAGHRDTQYF. The V call is TRBV4-1, the J call TRBJ2-3; 11 positions match TRBD2. The CDR3 is 16 amino acids. Looked up from germline, CDR1 is MGHRA and CDR2 is YSYEKL. V dropped 8 bases and J dropped 6; count of bases not matched to a gene: 13.

In its sample, this clonotype was seen a few times. The rearrangement uses TRBV20-1 and TRBJ2-7; TRBD1 or TRBD2 may be the D gene (5 bases each). With 3 bases removed from V and 4 bases from J, the gap between germline ends came to 16 bases. CDR3 size: 14 residues. Germline V gene sequence: CDR1 DFQATT, CDR2 SNEGSKA (reference sequence). The DNA for the CDR3 is TGCAGTGCTAGGGCCTGGGGCGGGCCATACGAGCAGTACTTC. Residues: CSARAWGGPYEQYF.

The V gene is TRBV5-1, the J gene TRBJ2-7; D not resolved. The germline CDR1 and CDR2 sequences are SGHRS and YFSETQ. CDR3 length: 16 residues. V was cut by 5 bases and J by 0 bases, with 18 bases left in between. As DNA, the CDR3 is TGCGCCAGCAGTGAAACCCCCGGACGGCGCTCCTACGAGCAGTACTTC. This gives the protein CASSETPGRRSYEQYF.